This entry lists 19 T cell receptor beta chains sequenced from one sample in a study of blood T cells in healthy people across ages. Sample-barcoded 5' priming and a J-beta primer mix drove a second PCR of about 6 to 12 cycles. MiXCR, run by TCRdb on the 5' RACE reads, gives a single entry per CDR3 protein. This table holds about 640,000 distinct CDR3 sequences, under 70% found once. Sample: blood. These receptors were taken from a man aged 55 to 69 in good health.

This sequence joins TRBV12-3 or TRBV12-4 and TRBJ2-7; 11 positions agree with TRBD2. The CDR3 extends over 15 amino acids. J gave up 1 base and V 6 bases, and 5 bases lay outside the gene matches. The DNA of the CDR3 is TGTGCCAGCAGCACACTAGCGGGGGTTTCCTACGAGCAGTACTTC. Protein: CASSTLAGVSYEQYF.

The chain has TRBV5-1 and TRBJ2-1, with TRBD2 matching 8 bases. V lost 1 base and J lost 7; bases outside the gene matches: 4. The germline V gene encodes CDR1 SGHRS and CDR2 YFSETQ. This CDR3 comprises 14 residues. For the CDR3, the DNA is TGCGCCAGCAGCTTGAGGGGACTAGGAAATGAGCAGTTCTTC. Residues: CASSLRGLGNEQFF.

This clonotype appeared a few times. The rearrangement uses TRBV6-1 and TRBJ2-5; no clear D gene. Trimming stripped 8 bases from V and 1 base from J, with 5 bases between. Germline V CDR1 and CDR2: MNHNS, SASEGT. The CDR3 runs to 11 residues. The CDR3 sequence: CASAAQETQYF. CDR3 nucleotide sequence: TGTGCCAGCGCAGCCCAAGAGACCCAGTACTTC.

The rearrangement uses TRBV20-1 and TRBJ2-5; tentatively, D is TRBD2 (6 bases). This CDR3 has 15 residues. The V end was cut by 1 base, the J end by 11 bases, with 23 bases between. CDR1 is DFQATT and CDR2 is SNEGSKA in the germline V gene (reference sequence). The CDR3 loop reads CSARGDSGAYNEQYF. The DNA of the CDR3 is TGCAGTGCTAGAGGGGATAGCGGTGCCTACAATGAGCAGTACTTC.

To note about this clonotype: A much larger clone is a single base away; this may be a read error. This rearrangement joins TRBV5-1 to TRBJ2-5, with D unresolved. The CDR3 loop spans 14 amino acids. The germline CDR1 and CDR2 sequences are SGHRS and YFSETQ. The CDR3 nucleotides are TGCGCCTGCAGCTTGAACGGGTTGTCTGAGACCCAGTACTTC. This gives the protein CACSLNGLSETQYF. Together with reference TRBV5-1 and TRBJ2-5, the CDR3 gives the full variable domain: KAGVTQTPRYLIKTRGQQVTLSCSPISGHRSVSWYQQTPGQGLQFLFEYFSETQRNKGNFPGRFSGRQFSNSRSEMNVSTLELGDSALYLCACSLNGLSETQYFGPGTRLLVL.

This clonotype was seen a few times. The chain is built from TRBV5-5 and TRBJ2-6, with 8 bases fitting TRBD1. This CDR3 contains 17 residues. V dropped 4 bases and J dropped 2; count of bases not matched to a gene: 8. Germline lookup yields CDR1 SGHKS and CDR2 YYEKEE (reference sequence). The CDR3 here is CASSGGQGLTGANVLTF. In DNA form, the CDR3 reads TGTGCCAGCAGCGGCGGACAGGGTCTAACTGGGGCCAACGTCCTGACTTTC.

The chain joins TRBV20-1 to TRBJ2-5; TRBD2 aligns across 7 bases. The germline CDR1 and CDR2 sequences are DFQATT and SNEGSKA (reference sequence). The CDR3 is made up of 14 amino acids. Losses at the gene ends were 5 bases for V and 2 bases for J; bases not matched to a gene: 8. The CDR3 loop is CSAGKLASQETQYF. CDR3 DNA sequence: TGCAGTGCTGGAAAACTAGCGTCTCAAGAGACCCAGTACTTC.

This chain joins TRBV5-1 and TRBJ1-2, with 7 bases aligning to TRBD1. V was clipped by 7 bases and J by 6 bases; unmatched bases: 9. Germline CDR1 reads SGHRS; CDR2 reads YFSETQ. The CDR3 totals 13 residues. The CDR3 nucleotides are TGCGCCAGCGGAAAGACAGGGTTGGATGGCTACACCTTC. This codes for CASGKTGLDGYTF.

CDR3 sequence (DNA): TGTGCCAGCAGCTTAGATATCGGGGGGGCCGAAGAGACCCAGTACTTC. Translation: CASSLDIGGAEETQYF. V is TRBV11-2 and J is TRBJ2-5, with TRBD2 identical over 8 bases. CDR1 and CDR2 from the germline V gene are SGHAT and FQNNGV. After removal of 0 bases from V and 3 bases from J, the junction contained 6 bases not matched to a gene. This CDR3 has 16 residues.

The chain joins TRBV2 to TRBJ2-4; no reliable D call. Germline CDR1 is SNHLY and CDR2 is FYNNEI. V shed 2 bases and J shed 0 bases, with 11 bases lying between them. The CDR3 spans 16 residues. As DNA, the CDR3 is TGTGCCAGCAGTGAACGCCCCGTGGGAGCCAAAAACATTCAGTACTTC. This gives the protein CASSERPVGAKNIQYF.

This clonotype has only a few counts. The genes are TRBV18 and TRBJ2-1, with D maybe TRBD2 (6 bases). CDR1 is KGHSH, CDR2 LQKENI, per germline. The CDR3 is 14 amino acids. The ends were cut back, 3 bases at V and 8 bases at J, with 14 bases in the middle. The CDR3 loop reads CASSPGGGVYEQFF. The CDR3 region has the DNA TGTGCCAGCTCACCCGGAGGCGGGGTATATGAGCAGTTCTTC.

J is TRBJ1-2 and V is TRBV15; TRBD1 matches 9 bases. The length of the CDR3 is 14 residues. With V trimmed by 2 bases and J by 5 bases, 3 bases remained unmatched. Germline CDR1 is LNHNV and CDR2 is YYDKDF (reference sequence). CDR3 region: CATSRTGGGYGYTF. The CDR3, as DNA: TGTGCCACCAGCAGAACAGGGGGCGGATATGGCTACACCTTC.

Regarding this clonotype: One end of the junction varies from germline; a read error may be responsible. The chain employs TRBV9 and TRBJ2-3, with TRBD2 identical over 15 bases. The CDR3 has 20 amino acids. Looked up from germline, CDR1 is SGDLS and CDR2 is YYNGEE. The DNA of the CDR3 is TGTGCCAGCAGCGTAGGATTTTGGGGACTAGCGGGGGGCACCACAGATACGCAGGATTTT. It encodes CASSVGFWGLAGGTTDTQDF. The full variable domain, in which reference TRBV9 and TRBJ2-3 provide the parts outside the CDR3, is DSGVTQTPKHLITATGQRVTLRCSPRSGDLSVYWYQQSLDQGLQFLIQYYNGEERAKGNILERFSAQQFPDLHSELNLSSLELGDSALYFCASSVGFWGLAGGTTDTQDFGPGTRLTVL.

The CDR3 bases are TGTGCCAGCAGCCTACAGATTTACTATGGCTACACCTTC. Protein product: CASSLQIYYGYTF. The chain is built from TRBV12-3 or TRBV12-4 and TRBJ1-2; D gene ambiguous. This CDR3 is built from 13 residues. Deletions cut 6 bases from V and 3 bases from J, with 11 bases between.

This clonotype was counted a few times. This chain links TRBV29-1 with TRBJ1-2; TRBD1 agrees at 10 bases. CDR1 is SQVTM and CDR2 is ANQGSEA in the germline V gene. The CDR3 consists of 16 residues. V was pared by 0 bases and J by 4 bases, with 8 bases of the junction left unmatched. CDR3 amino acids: CSVEDLGTGVLYGYTF. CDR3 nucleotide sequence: TGCAGCGTTGAAGATCTTGGGACAGGGGTCCTCTATGGCTACACCTTC.

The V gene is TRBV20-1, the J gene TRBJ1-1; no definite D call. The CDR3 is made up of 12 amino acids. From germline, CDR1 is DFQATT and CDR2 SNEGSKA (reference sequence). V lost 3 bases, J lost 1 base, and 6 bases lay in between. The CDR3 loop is CSARIKNTEAFF. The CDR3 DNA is TGCAGTGCTAGGATAAAGAACACTGAAGCTTTCTTT.

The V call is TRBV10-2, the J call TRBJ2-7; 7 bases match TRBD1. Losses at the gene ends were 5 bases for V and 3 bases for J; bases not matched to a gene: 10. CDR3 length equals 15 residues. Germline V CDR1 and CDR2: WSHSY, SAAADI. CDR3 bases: TGCGCCAGCAGTTCTGGACAGGTGAAATTCTACGAGCAGTACTTC. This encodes CASSSGQVKFYEQYF.

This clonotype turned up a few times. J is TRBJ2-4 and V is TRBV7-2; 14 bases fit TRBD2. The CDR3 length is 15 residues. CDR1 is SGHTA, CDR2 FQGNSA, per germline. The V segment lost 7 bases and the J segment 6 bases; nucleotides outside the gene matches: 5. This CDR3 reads CASKTSGGARNIQYF. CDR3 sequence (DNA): TGTGCCAGCAAGACTAGCGGGGGGGCAAGAAACATTCAGTACTTC.

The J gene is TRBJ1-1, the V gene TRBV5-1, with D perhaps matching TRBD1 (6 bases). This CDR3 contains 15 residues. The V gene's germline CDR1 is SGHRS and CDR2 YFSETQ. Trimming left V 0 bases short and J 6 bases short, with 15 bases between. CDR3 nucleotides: TGCGCCAGCAGCTTGGCGCAGGGGCAGGTCGCTGAAGCTTTCTTT. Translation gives CASSLAQGQVAEAFF.